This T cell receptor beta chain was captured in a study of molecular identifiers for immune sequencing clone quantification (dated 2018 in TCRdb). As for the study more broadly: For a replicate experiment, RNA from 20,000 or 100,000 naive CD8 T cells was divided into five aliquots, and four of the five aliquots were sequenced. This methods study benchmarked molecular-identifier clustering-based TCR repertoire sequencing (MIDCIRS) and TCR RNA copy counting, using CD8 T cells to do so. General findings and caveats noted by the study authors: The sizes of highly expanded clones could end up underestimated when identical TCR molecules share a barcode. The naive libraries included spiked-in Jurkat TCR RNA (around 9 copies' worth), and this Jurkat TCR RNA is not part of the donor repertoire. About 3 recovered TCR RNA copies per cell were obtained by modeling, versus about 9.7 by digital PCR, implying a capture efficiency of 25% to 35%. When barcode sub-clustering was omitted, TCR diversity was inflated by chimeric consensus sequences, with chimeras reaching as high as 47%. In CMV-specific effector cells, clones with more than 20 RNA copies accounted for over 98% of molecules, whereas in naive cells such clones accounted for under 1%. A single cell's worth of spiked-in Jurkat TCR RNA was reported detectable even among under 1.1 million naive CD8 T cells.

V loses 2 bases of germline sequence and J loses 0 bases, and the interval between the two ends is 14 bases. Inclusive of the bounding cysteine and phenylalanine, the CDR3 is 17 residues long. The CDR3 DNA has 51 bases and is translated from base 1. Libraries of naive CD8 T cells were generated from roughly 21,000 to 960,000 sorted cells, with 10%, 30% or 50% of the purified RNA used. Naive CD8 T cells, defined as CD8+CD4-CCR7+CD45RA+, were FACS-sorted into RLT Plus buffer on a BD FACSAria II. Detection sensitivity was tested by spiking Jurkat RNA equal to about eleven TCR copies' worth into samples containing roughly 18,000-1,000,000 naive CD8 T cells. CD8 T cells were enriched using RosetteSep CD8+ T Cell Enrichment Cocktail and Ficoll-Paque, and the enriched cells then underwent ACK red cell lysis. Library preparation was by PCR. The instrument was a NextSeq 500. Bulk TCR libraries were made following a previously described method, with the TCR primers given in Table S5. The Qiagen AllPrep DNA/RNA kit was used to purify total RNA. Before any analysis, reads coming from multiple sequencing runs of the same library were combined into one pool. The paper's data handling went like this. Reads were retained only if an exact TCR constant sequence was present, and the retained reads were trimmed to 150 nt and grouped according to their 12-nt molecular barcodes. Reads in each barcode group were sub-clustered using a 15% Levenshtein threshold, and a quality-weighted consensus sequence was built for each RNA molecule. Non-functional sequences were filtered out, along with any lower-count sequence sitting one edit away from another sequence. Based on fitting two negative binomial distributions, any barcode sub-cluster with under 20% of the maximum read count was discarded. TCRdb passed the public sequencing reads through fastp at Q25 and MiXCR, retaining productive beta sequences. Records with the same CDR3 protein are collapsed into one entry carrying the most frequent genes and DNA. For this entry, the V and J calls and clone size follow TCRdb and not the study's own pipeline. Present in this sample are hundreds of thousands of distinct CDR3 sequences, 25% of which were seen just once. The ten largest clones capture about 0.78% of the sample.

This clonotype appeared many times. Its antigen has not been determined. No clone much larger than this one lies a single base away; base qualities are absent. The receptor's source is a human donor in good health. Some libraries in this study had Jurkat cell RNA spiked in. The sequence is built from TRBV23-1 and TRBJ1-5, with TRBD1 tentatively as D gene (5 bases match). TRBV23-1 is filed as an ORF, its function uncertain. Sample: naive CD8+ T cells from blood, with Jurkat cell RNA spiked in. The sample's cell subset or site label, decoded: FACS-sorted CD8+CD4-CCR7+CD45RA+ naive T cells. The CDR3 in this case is CASSQGGGKNSNQPQHF. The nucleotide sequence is TGCGCCAGCAGTCAAGGTGGGGGGAAGAATAGCAATCAGCCCCAGCATTTT.